This T cell receptor (beta chain) was obtained from a study of T cells in women clearing cervical HPV infection. Study information: HLA type stays a possible confounder, typing being limited.

About this clone: The CDR3 is cut off 3 residues early in the read; its end comes from the germline J gene.

V trimming: 5 bases; J trimming: 1 base; junction bases outside the gene matches: 10. The germline V gene encodes CDR1 DFQATT and CDR2 SNEGSKA (reference sequence). CDR3 length equals 15 residues. Measured with immunoSEQ multiplex PCR; TCRdb has only the in-frame clones, and not every one. The sample totals 20,000 or so clones; its top ten clones hold 5% to 6.5%. The sequenced sample was blood buffy coat. The sequence was obtained from a woman between 18 and 69 years old with a cervical HPV16 infection that either progressed to CIN3+ or cleared (not recorded which). The chain couples TRBV20-1 to TRBJ2-5; TRBD2 matches 7 bases. CDR3 DNA, as far as it was read: TGCAGTGCTTTCCAACTAGCGACCTTCCAAGAGACC. It codes for CSAFQLATFQET. The entire CDR3 protein is CSAFQLATFQETQYF.